The T cell receptor (beta chain) under discussion was sequenced for a study of blood T cells in healthy people across ages. Overall study results and limits: Strongly correlated with naive T cell percentage was TCR beta diversity. The fall in TCR beta diversity per million T cells was roughly linear with age.

V lost 6 bases to trimming and J lost 5 bases; unmatched junction nucleotides: 9. Germline V gene sequence: CDR1 SEHNR, CDR2 FQNEAQ (reference sequence). The CDR3 runs to 16 residues. With regard to this clonotype: The antigen is not known.

Next came a second PCR, run for about 7 to 12 cycles, which used a sample-barcoded 5' primer along with a J-beta primer mix. A 12-random-nucleotide template-switch adaptor tagged each cDNA molecule. TCRdb independently ran MiXCR on the 5' RACE reads; one entry per CDR3 protein. The sample lists approximately 810,000 distinct CDR3 sequences, 35% to 40% occurring once. Per individual sample, total RNA of at least 5 micrograms was extracted. The receptor comes from a man between 18 and 29 years old in good health. Sequencing input: blood. This rearrangement joins TRBV7-9 to TRBJ2-3; 12 bases are a match to TRBD1. CDR3: CASRKAGQGAKDTQYF. The DNA of the CDR3 is TGTGCCAGCAGAAAAGCGGGACAGGGGGCGAAAGATACGCAGTATTTT.